The 6 T cell receptor beta chains below were found in one sample sequenced in a study of T cell clonality in common variable immunodeficiency. Findings of the study overall: Fewer deletions and N-nucleotide insertions were reportedly seen in common variable immunodeficiency TCR beta sequences.

These TCRs are of unknown antigen specificity. The data were produced by immunoSEQ multiplex PCR, yet TCRdb's version contains in-frame clones alone and is incomplete. The sample counts about 19,000 clones, none seen once; the ten largest own approximately 26%. Sequenced material: peripheral blood mononuclear cells. These receptors came from a human donor with common variable immunodeficiency.

In the case of this clone: The sequence runs out 3 residues before the end of the CDR3; the remainder is reconstructed from the germline J gene. The chain carries TRBV18 and TRBJ1-6; D is perhaps TRBD1 (5 bases). CDR3 length equals 15 residues. V was shortened by 1 base and J by 5 bases, with 9 bases between the two germline ends. Germline V gene data show CDR1 as KGHSH and CDR2 as LQKENI. The CDR3 is CASSPQGNDNSPLHF. Partial CDR3 DNA: TGTGCCAGCTCACCACAGGGGAACGATAATTCACCC. Drawing the rest from reference TRBV18 and TRBJ1-6, the complete variable domain is NAGVMQNPRHLVRRRGQEARLRCSPMKGHSHVYWYRQLPEEGLKFMVYLQKENIIDESGMPKERFSAEFPKEGPSILRIQQVVRGDSAAYFCASSPQGNDNSPLHFGNGTRLTVT.

This clone has only a few counts. The read terminates 3 residues before the CDR3 end, so the remaining end is supplied by the germline J gene. J is TRBJ1-5 and V is TRBV18; perhaps TRBD1 as D (6 bases). There are 15 residues in the CDR3. Trimming took 4 bases from V and 9 from J, leaving 19 bases between them. CDR1 and CDR2 from the germline V gene are KGHSH and LQKENI. The covered CDR3 bases are TGTGCCAGCTCACTTGACAGGCGAGATGTTTGGCCC. Residues: CASSLDRRDVWP. From start to end, the CDR3 is CASSLDRRDVWPQHF.

About this clone: The read ends 3 residues shy of where the CDR3 ends; the end is completed using the germline J gene. The chain carries TRBV18 and TRBJ1-2, with a tentative D call TRBD1 (5 bases). This CDR3 region has 17 residues. Looked up from germline, CDR1 is KGHSH and CDR2 is LQKENI. V dropped 6 bases and J dropped 0 bases, with 20 bases sitting between them. CDR3 in amino acids: CASSPNLNRQTNYGYTF. CDR3 DNA, as far as it was read: TGTGCCAGCTCGCCTAACTTAAACCGACAGACTAACTATGGC.

As concerns this clone: The read halts 3 residues ahead of the CDR3 end, with the missing end drawn from the germline J gene. The chain employs TRBV18 and TRBJ2-3; D possibly corresponds to TRBD2 (5 bases). The CDR3 extends over 15 amino acids. Germline loops: CDR1 KGHSH, CDR2 LQKENI. V was cut by 3 bases and J by 3 bases, with 13 bases left in between. CDR3 DNA (partial): TGTGCCAGCTCACCTACCACGGGGAAGACAGATACG. Translating gives CASSPTTGKTDT. The full CDR3 protein reads CASSPTTGKTDTQYF.

Within the sample, this clone is medium-sized. The read terminates 3 residues ahead of where the CDR3 ends, so the germline J gene completes it. The gene calls are TRBV19 and TRBJ1-5, with a possible D match to TRBD1 (6 bases). Germline loops: CDR1 LNHDA, CDR2 SQIVND (reference sequence). The CDR3 runs 13 residues. V gave up 7 bases and J gave up 0 bases, with 7 bases separating them. The part of the CDR3 DNA that was read is TGTGCCAGTAAGGACAGTAGCAATCAGCCC. This sequence encodes CASKDSSNQP. The complete CDR3 reads CASKDSSNQPQHF.

CDR3 sequence reads: CASSLHRDRINQPQHF. The part of the CDR3 DNA that was read is TGTGCCAGTAGTCTCCACCGGGACAGGATAAATCAGCCC. The chain links TRBV19 to TRBJ1-5, with 8 bases fitting TRBD1. Sequencing ends 3 residues short of the CDR3 end; the germline J gene provides the rest. The J segment lost 4 bases and the V segment lost 5 bases, leaving 10 bases of the junction unmatched. The CDR3 sequence is 16 residues long. CDR1 is LNHDA and CDR2 is SQIVND in the germline V gene (reference sequence).